Listed here are 25 T cell receptor beta chains from one sample, sequenced in a study of blood T cells in healthy people across ages. Through a sample-barcoded 5' primer and a J-beta primer mix, a second PCR was run for about 6 to 12 cycles. TCRdb fed the 5' RACE reads into MiXCR, producing one record per CDR3 protein. The repertoire has about 1.7 million distinct CDR3 sequences, over 25% of them found once; the top ten carry about 8%. The sample consisted of blood. These receptors all stem from a woman in her twenties or thirties in good health.

In regard to this clonotype: One end of the junction fails to match germline, which may point to a read error. The chain carries TRBV3-1 and TRBJ2-1; 9 positions match TRBD2. This CDR3 spans 15 amino acids. The germline V gene has CDR1 LGHDT and CDR2 YNNKEL (reference sequence). In DNA, the CDR3 is TGTGCCAGCAGTCAAGTATTAGCGGGAGTCGATGAGCAGTTCTTC. It yields the protein CASSQVLAGVDEQFF.

This clonotype has only a few counts. The chain employs TRBV5-5 and TRBJ1-2; the D is unclear. Germline CDR1 SGHKS, CDR2 YYEKEE (reference sequence). Deletions cut 0 bases from V and 5 bases from J, with 14 bases between. This CDR3 has 15 residues. As DNA, the CDR3 is TGTGCCAGCAGCTTGGGGCACCCTCCGGGGTATGGCTACACCTTC. This gives the protein CASSLGHPPGYGYTF.

In this sample, this clonotype turned up many times. The chain combines TRBV29-1 with TRBJ2-1, with 14 bases aligning to TRBD2. The J segment lost 10 bases and the V segment lost 0 bases, leaving 5 bases of the junction unmatched. The V gene's germline CDR1 is SQVTM and CDR2 ANQGSEA. CDR3 length equals 15 residues. CDR3 nucleotides: TGCAGCGTTGAAGAGGGACTAGCGGGAGTGGACGAGCAGTTCTTC. Translation: CSVEEGLAGVDEQFF.

J is TRBJ2-7 and V is TRBV7-9; a possible D gene is TRBD1 (6 bases). This CDR3 contains 15 residues. CDR1 is SEHNR, CDR2 FQNEAQ, per germline (reference sequence). V was trimmed by 4 bases and J by 2 bases, leaving 15 bases between them. The CDR3 DNA reads as TGTGCCAGCAGCTCCCTTCAGGGGCCCACCTACGAGCAGTACTTC. Residues: CASSSLQGPTYEQYF.

The chain employs TRBV29-1 and TRBJ2-1, with 14 bases lining up with TRBD2. This CDR3 comprises 17 residues. Trimming took 4 bases from V and 3 from J; bases not matched to a gene: 8. Germline values: CDR1 SQVTM, CDR2 ANQGSEA. The CDR3 is CSVVPGTSGSNYNEQFF. CDR3 bases: TGCAGCGTTGTGCCCGGGACTAGCGGGAGTAACTACAATGAGCAGTTCTTC.

V and J are TRBV5-1 and TRBJ2-7, with D perhaps TRBD1 (6 bases). Germline lookup yields CDR1 SGHRS and CDR2 YFSETQ. V shed 0 bases and J shed 2 bases, with 9 bases lying between them. This CDR3 has 14 residues. DNA for the CDR3: TGCGCCAGCAGCTTGGACAGGGTTGCCTACGAGCAGTACTTC. Residues: CASSLDRVAYEQYF.

This clonotype was counted only a few times. As DNA, the CDR3 is TGCGCCAGCAGCCAGCGCAACAGGGGGCTAGGTGAAAAACTGTTTTTT. It is translated as CASSQRNRGLGEKLFF. The chain uses TRBV4-1 and TRBJ1-4; 9 bases fit TRBD1. This CDR3 region has 16 residues. The J segment lost 7 bases and the V segment lost 3 bases, leaving 9 bases of the junction unmatched. Germline-derived CDR1 and CDR2 are MGHRA and YSYEKL.

The gene calls are TRBV20-1 and TRBJ2-1; 9 bases are shared with TRBD2. The CDR3 spans 16 residues. Germline loops: CDR1 DFQATT, CDR2 SNEGSKA (reference sequence). The J segment lost 9 bases and the V segment lost 3 bases, leaving 15 bases of the junction unmatched. The CDR3 region is CSASLIAGGPASEQFF. The CDR3, as DNA: TGCAGTGCTAGCCTCATCGCGGGAGGGCCGGCTAGTGAGCAGTTCTTC.

Only a few counts were recorded for this clonotype. CDR3 sequence (DNA): TGCAGCGTTCTTCCCGTGTCGGCGGCGGGGACCCAGTACTTC. It codes for CSVLPVSAAGTQYF. This chain joins TRBV29-1 and TRBJ2-5; weak D call: TRBD2 (5 bases). The CDR3 covers 14 residues. CDR1 is SQVTM, CDR2 ANQGSEA, per germline. With 5 bases removed from V and 7 bases from J, the gap between germline ends came to 20 bases.

This clonotype was seen at least ten times. J is TRBJ2-7 and V is TRBV15; the D gene is possibly TRBD2 (5 bases). V was cut by 4 bases and J by 0 bases, with 13 bases left in between. This CDR3 comprises 15 residues. The germline V gene has CDR1 LNHNV and CDR2 YYDKDF (reference sequence). DNA for the CDR3: TGTGCCACCAGCACGGACCGGGGTGTCTCCTACGAGCAGTACTTC. Its protein product is CATSTDRGVSYEQYF.

Concerning this clonotype itself: This sequence may be a read error, since a much larger clone differs from it by one base. The CDR3 DNA reads TGTGCCAGCAGCCGAGGGCGGACAGGGATGGACTCCTACGAGCAGTTCTTC. Amino acids: CASSRGRTGMDSYEQFF. The genes are TRBV11-1 and TRBJ2-1, with TRBD1 matching 8 bases. Trimming removed 5 bases from V and 10 bases from J; junction bases left unmatched: 19. Germline CDR1 and CDR2: SGHAT and FQDESV (reference sequence). The CDR3 covers 17 residues.

This clonotype has a count of ten or more. CDR3 nucleotide sequence: TGTGCCATCAGTGATTTAGGGACAGACTCCTACGAGCAGTACTTC. Translation gives CAISDLGTDSYEQYF. This sequence joins TRBV10-3 and TRBJ2-7; 7 bases are shared with TRBD1. Germline assignment: CDR1 ENHRY and CDR2 SYGVKD. Unmatched junction bases numbered 5, after V lost 3 bases and J lost 0 bases. The CDR3 has 15 residues.

This chain connects TRBV5-1 to TRBJ1-1; 9 positions match TRBD1. The CDR3 sequence is 17 residues long. Germline V gene sequence: CDR1 SGHRS, CDR2 YFSETQ. J lost 1 base, V lost 4 bases, and 11 bases had no gene match. The CDR3 DNA follows: TGCGCCAGCAGCCAGAGTCCCGGGACAGGGACGAACACTGAAGCTTTCTTT. It codes for CASSQSPGTGTNTEAFF.

In nucleotides, the CDR3 is TGCAGTGCCCCCCGTCCCCTCGGGCTAGCGACAGATGTGAATGAGCAGTTCTTC. Translating it yields CSAPRPLGLATDVNEQFF. This rearrangement joins TRBV20-1 to TRBJ2-1; maybe TRBD2 (6 bases). Germline lookup yields CDR1 DFQATT and CDR2 SNEGSKA (reference sequence). Trimming pared 6 bases from V and 7 bases from J, leaving 31 bases between. This CDR3 region has 18 residues.

The J gene is TRBJ1-1, the V gene TRBV9; D ambiguous. The germline V gene has CDR1 SGDLS and CDR2 YYNGEE. The ends were cut back, 3 bases at V and 2 bases at J, with 8 bases in the middle. This CDR3 region has 13 residues. This CDR3 is CASSGSSNTEAFF. In nucleotides, the CDR3 is TGTGCCAGCAGCGGGTCTTCCAACACTGAAGCTTTCTTT.

The DNA of the CDR3 is TGTGCCAGCAGACCACAGGGGGCGAACCAAGAGACCCAGTACTTC. Encoded protein: CASRPQGANQETQYF. The chain combines TRBV28 with TRBJ2-5, with TRBD1 identical over 9 bases. With 6 bases clipped from V and 0 bases from J, the junction kept 5 bases outside the gene matches. CDR1 and CDR2 from the germline V gene are MDHEN and SYDVKM. The CDR3 has 15 amino acids.

This clonotype was found once. A much larger clone sits a single nucleotide away, making a read error possible. The V call is TRBV10-2, the J call TRBJ2-4; the D gene is possibly TRBD1 (6 bases). The DNA end is a closer match to TRBJ2-7, so the J assignment may be wrong. The CDR3 has 13 residues. The germline V gene encodes CDR1 WSHSY and CDR2 SAAADI. In nucleotides, the CDR3 is TGCGCCAGCAGTGACCCACCCAGGGGCGAGCAGTACTTC. It yields the protein CASSDPPRGEQYF.

The chain is built from TRBV5-1 and TRBJ2-2; D call uncertain. Trimming took 0 bases from V and 8 from J, leaving 11 bases between them. The CDR3 has 14 residues. The germline V gene has CDR1 SGHRS and CDR2 YFSETQ. The CDR3 DNA reads as TGCGCCAGCAGCTTGGATGTCTATTCTGGGGAGCTGTTTTTT. This encodes CASSLDVYSGELFF.

This clonotype was seen a single time. The chain links TRBV5-1 to TRBJ1-6; 8 nucleotides align to TRBD1. The CDR3 length is 15 residues. Trimming took 2 bases from V and 10 from J; bases not matched to a gene: 8. Germline CDR1 reads SGHRS; CDR2 reads YFSETQ. The CDR3, as DNA: TGCGCCAGCAGCTTAGGGCGGACAGGGCCCTCACCCCTCCACTTT. This codes for CASSLGRTGPSPLHF.

This clonotype occurred many times. This chain links TRBV20-1 with TRBJ2-7; TRBD1 aligns across 12 bases. The CDR3 contains 15 residues. Trimming took 0 bases from V and 7 from J; bases not matched to a gene: 7. CDR1 is DFQATT and CDR2 is SNEGSKA in the germline V gene (reference sequence). Here the CDR3 DNA reads TGCAGTGCTAGAGATTGGGGACAGGGGGCAGTTGAGCAGTACTTC. This translates into CSARDWGQGAVEQYF.

The V and J genes are TRBV12-3 or TRBV12-4 and TRBJ2-7; TRBD1 is a possible D gene (7 bases). CDR3 length: 14 residues. V dropped 6 bases and J dropped 2 bases, with 14 bases sitting between them. CDR3 bases: TGTGCCAGCAGATACCAGGGGGGAACCTACGAGCAGTACTTC. Its protein product is CASRYQGGTYEQYF.

The V and J genes are TRBV6-5 and TRBJ1-1; D not certain. Trimming removed 4 bases from V and 1 base from J, with 7 bases in between. The CDR3 covers 13 residues. Germline V gene data show CDR1 as MNHEY and CDR2 as SVGAGI. The CDR3 sequence is CASSSFGNTEAFF. The CDR3 DNA reads TGTGCCAGCAGTTCGTTCGGGAACACTGAAGCTTTCTTT.

The chain employs TRBV3-1 and TRBJ2-1; D possibly uses TRBD1 or TRBD2 (6 bases each). Trimming stripped 1 base from V and 9 bases from J, with 10 bases between. The germline V gene has CDR1 LGHDT and CDR2 YNNKEL (reference sequence). The CDR3 extends over 13 amino acids. The CDR3 protein is CASSQGGATEQFF. The CDR3 bases are TGTGCCAGCAGCCAAGGGGGGGCCACTGAGCAGTTCTTC.

This clonotype appeared a few times. This chain links TRBV7-6 with TRBJ2-2, with D perhaps matching TRBD2 (5 bases). CDR1 and CDR2 (germline): SGHVS, FNYEAQ. The CDR3 sequence is 14 residues long. Trimming stripped 0 bases from V and 5 bases from J, with 7 bases between. DNA for the CDR3: TGTGCCAGCAGCTTAGCGCCGGGAACCGGGGAGCTGTTTTTT. It specifies CASSLAPGTGELFF.

This clonotype was found many times. The chain uses TRBV7-2 and TRBJ2-1; D is possibly TRBD1 (6 bases). Looked up from germline, CDR1 is SGHTA and CDR2 is FQGNSA. The CDR3 runs 14 residues. V lost 4 bases and J 6 bases, leaving 13 bases between the germline ends. Written as DNA, the CDR3 is TGTGCCAGCAGCTCCGCCCGGGACACCAATGAGCAGTTCTTC. Translation: CASSSARDTNEQFF.